The present T cell receptor beta chain was sequenced within a study of CD8+ T cells in alopecia areata. Study-level background: The duration of tofacitinib was 6 to 18 months, with 6 months off drug afterward.

Following extraction, RNA underwent reverse transcription to cDNA, which served as the sequencing template. The table came from immunoSEQ multiplex PCR; TCRdb's copy has only in-frame clones and leaves some out. The sample has about 200,000 clones; about 60% are singletons. Regarding the study as a whole: As there was one nonresponder, how baseline CD8+ expansion relates to response remains uncertain. Tofacitinib delivered significant drops in scalp clonality and in expanded CD8+ clones among the top 100.

For this clone: Its antigen is not known.

This sample's treatment: oral pan-JAK inhibitor, 5-10 mg twice daily. The source material was CD4+ T cells sorted from blood, sampled at week 4, from a patient treated with tofacitinib. This receptor was taken from a human donor with alopecia areata.

In nucleotides, the CDR3 is TGTGCCTGCAAAGGACAGGCAACTAATGAAAAACTGTTTTTT. It encodes CACKGQATNEKLFF. The genes are TRBV30 and TRBJ1-4; 7 positions agree with TRBD1. The V gene's germline CDR1 is GTSNPN and CDR2 SVGIG (reference sequence). V lost 6 bases and J lost 0; bases outside the gene matches: 4. CDR3 length equals 14 residues.